These 15 T cell receptor beta chains were sequenced from one sample in a study of blood T cell repertoires in COVID-19. TCRdb's copy holds only in-frame clones and misses some; the assay was immunoSEQ multiplex PCR. The profile covers around 290,000 clones, with about 89% appearing a single time and around 1.7% taken by the ten largest. Material: PBMCs or T cells enriched from blood (not recorded which). These receptors all come from a woman aged 40 to 50 who had recovered from COVID-19.

The chain combines TRBV25-1 with TRBJ1-2; TRBD1 aligns across 9 bases. The CDR3 contains 16 residues. Trimming at V came to 2 bases and at J to 8 bases, leaving 12 bases not matched to a gene. Germline V gene sequence: CDR1 MGHDK, CDR2 SYGVNS. The CDR3, as DNA: TGTGCCAGCAGTGAAATAGGTGTGGGGACAGGGCTGGGCTACACCTTC. Protein sequence: CASSEIGVGTGLGYTF.

This clone was seen a single time. The rearrangement uses TRBV5-8 and TRBJ1-2; 10 nucleotides agree with TRBD1. The CDR3 spans 16 residues. Germline CDR1 and CDR2: SGHTS and YDEGEE. V shed 3 bases, J shed 7 bases, and the junction held 12 bases outside the gene matches. DNA for the CDR3: TGTGCCAGCAGCTGGGCGTCGGGACAGGGGATTGGTGGCTACACCTTC. Translating it yields CASSWASGQGIGGYTF.

The chain carries TRBV4-3 and TRBJ2-3, with D possibly being TRBD2 (6 bases). Trimming pared 3 bases from V and 6 bases from J, leaving 19 bases between. The CDR3 runs to 16 residues. Germline values: CDR1 LGHNA, CDR2 YSLEER. The CDR3 region is CASSQKPGVPFDTQYF. The CDR3 nucleotides are TGCGCCAGCAGCCAGAAACCGGGGGTTCCATTTGATACGCAGTATTTT.

J is TRBJ1-1 and V is TRBV7-2, with D hard to call. The CDR3 runs to 13 residues. Germline CDR1 and CDR2: SGHTA and FQGNSA. V gave up 5 bases and J gave up 2 bases, with 9 bases separating them. The chain's CDR3 is CASSPGSNTEAFF. For the CDR3, the DNA is TGTGCCAGCAGCCCCGGGTCTAACACTGAAGCTTTCTTT.

In nucleotides, the CDR3 is TGTGCCAGCACCGGACAGGGGACAACTAATGAAAAACTGTTTTTT. Residues: CASTGQGTTNEKLFF. The chain combines TRBV7-9 with TRBJ1-4; TRBD1 aligns across 9 bases. CDR1 is SEHNR and CDR2 is FQNEAQ in the germline V gene (reference sequence). Losses at the gene ends were 7 bases for V and 0 bases for J; bases not matched to a gene: 3. The CDR3 sequence is 15 residues long.

This chain connects TRBV21-1 to TRBJ1-3; the D segment call TRBD1 is taken from the table without a DNA check. TRBV21-1 is annotated as a pseudogene. The CDR3 covers 17 residues. The DNA of the CDR3 is TGTGCCAGCAGCAAAAGGGACAGGGGTAGTTCTGGAAACACCATATATTTT. Amino acid sequence: CASSKRDRGSSGNTIYF.

The genes are TRBV21-1 and TRBJ1-5. TRBV21-1 represents a pseudogene. CDR3 length: 18 residues. The CDR3 spells CASSKEWVLGGGNQPQHF. The CDR3 DNA is TGTGCCAGCAGCAAAGAGTGGGTTTTAGGAGGGGGCAATCAGCCCCAGCATTTT.

The chain joins TRBV25-1 to TRBJ2-7; TRBD1 agrees at 7 bases. The trim removed 6 bases at V and 2 bases at J, leaving 7 bases unmatched. CDR1 and CDR2 (germline): MGHDK, SYGVNS. CDR3 size: 14 residues. For the CDR3, the DNA is TGTGCCAGCAGCTACGCCGGGACAGCCTACGAGCAGTACTTC. Translated, it gives CASSYAGTAYEQYF.

Concerning this clone itself: An end of the junction does not agree with germline; a read error may underlie this. The V gene is TRBV7-7, the J gene TRBJ2-7, with 13 bases fitting TRBD2. Germline values: CDR1 SSHAT, CDR2 FNYEAQ (reference sequence). The CDR3 loop spans 15 amino acids. The CDR3 sequence is CASSAGTSGNLEQYF. CDR3 sequence (DNA): TGTGCTAGCAGTGCCGGGACTAGCGGGAACCTCGAGCAGTACTTC.

CDR3: CASSNWGVGYTF. CDR3 in DNA: TGTGCCAGTTCTAATTGGGGGGTCGGCTACACCTTC. This sequence joins TRBV19 and TRBJ1-2; a possible D gene is TRBD1 (5 bases). The CDR3 covers 12 residues. Trimming removed 8 bases at V and 8 bases at J, with 15 bases between. CDR1 is LNHDA, CDR2 SQIVND, per germline (reference sequence).

In its sample, this clone was seen a few times. The chain recombines TRBV12-3 or TRBV12-4 with TRBJ1-3; D possibly corresponds to TRBD1 (5 bases). Trimming removed 4 bases from V and 2 bases from J, with 6 bases in between. The CDR3 is 13 amino acids. Here the CDR3 reads CASSWTTGNTIYF. CDR3 coding DNA: TGTGCCAGCAGTTGGACAACTGGAAACACCATATATTTT.

The chain has TRBV5-4 and TRBJ2-3; 11 bases map to TRBD2. V lost 3 bases and J lost 2; bases outside the gene matches: 5. Germline loops: CDR1 SGHNT, CDR2 YYREEE (reference sequence). This CDR3 spans 16 amino acids. CDR3 DNA sequence: TGTGCCAGCAGCTCAAGACTAGCGGGAATCACAGATACGCAGTATTTT. Encoded protein: CASSSRLAGITDTQYF. The whole variable domain, remainder taken from reference TRBV5-4 and TRBJ2-3, is ETGVTQSPTHLIKTRGQQVTLRCSSQSGHNTVSWYQQALGQGPQFIFQYYREEENGRGNFPPRFSGLQFPNYSSELNVNALELDDSALYLCASSSRLAGITDTQYFGPGTRLTVL.

The rearrangement uses TRBV7-2 and TRBJ1-5; tentatively, D is TRBD1 (6 bases). The CDR3 consists of 14 residues. V dropped 6 bases and J dropped 2 bases, with 11 bases sitting between them. CDR1 and CDR2 (germline): SGHTA, FQGNSA. The CDR3 spells CASRQGSGNQPQHF. For the CDR3, the DNA is TGTGCCAGCAGGCAGGGGTCAGGCAATCAGCCCCAGCATTTT.

This clone was seen a few times. CDR3 sequence (DNA): TGTGCCAGCAGCTTAGAGAGGGGGCGGACTGAAGCTTTCTTT. Translating it yields CASSLERGRTEAFF. The chain uses TRBV7-3 and TRBJ1-1; 7 bases line up with TRBD1. The germline gives CDR1 SGHTA, CDR2 FQGTGA. The CDR3 has 14 amino acids. Trimming removed 2 bases from V and 5 bases from J; junction bases left unmatched: 5.

This chain uses TRBV2 with TRBJ2-1, with D maybe TRBD2 (5 bases). V was shortened by 5 bases and J by 0 bases, with 11 bases between the two germline ends. Germline CDR1 and CDR2: SNHLY and FYNNEI. This CDR3 contains 15 residues. Here the CDR3 DNA reads TGTGCCAGCAGTAATGGACTTCCCTCCTACAATGAGCAGTTCTTC. This translates into CASSNGLPSYNEQFF.